This T cell receptor (beta chain) was captured by sequencing in a study of blood T cell repertoires in COVID-19. Across the whole study: Sites across the United States, Italy and Spain contributed samples from acute and convalescent COVID-19. PBMCs, B-cell-depleted T cells, or T cells provided the cDNA or gDNA that made up the material.

J lost 10 bases, V lost 1 base, and 15 bases had no gene match. Germline CDR1 reads LGHDT; CDR2 reads YNNKEL (reference sequence). The CDR3 runs 18 residues. In the authors' workflow: Estimation of nucleated cell counts relied on the amplification of reference gene primers. Some clones are missing from TCRdb's copy, which holds only in-frame ones; the method was immunoSEQ multiplex PCR. The V and J calls and the clone size are those of that table, but D and trimming were determined from the DNA. The sample shows 260,000 or so clones, around 90% of them seen only once. Sequences were obtained from peripheral blood. The rearrangement uses TRBV3-1 (or the pseudogene TRBV3-2) and TRBJ1-4; TRBD1 matches at 10 bases. The receptor was derived from a human donor in a cohort sampled during active COVID-19. The CDR3 bases are TGTGCCAGCAGCCAAGGCGAAATGAGAGACAGGGGGCCTGGAAAACTGTTTTTT. It specifies CASSQGEMRDRGPGKLFF.